This T cell receptor (beta chain) is drawn from a study of blood T cells in healthy people across ages. Study context: Roughly one uniquely barcoded beta molecule per two T cells was captured.

Overall study results and limits: Observed TCR beta diversity per million T cells went down as age went up. This fall followed a roughly linear course with age.

Note on this clonotype: Its specificity is not known.

Trimming took off 1 base at V and 0 bases at J, with 6 bases between the two ends. Germline-derived CDR1 and CDR2 are DFQATT and SNEGSKA (reference sequence). The CDR3 length is 13 residues. Primed by a sample-barcoded 5' primer and a J-beta primer mix, a second PCR proceeded for 7 to 11 cycles. Each cDNA molecule carried a tag from a template-switch adaptor that contained 12 random nucleotides. Each sample yielded at least 3 million CDR3-containing paired-end reads. In TCRdb, the 5' RACE reads were re-called with MiXCR into one record per CDR3 protein. Here the sample spans around 1,500,000 distinct CDR3 sequences, 28% being singletons.

The TCR originated in a woman aged 25 to 39 in good health. The sample taken for sequencing was blood. The rearrangement links TRBV20-1 to TRBJ1-1; weak D call: TRBD1 (5 bases). CDR3 coding DNA: TGCAGTGCTAGAGGAGGGGTGAACACTGAAGCTTTCTTT. It specifies CSARGGVNTEAFF.